These 20 T cell receptor beta chains were all obtained from the same sample, sequenced in a study of blood T cell repertoires in COVID-19 (dated by TCRdb to the early 2020s). The library came from the immunoSEQ multiplex PCR assay. The table was pulled from immuneACCESS by TCRdb, which kept in-frame rearrangements only. Such tables lose some clones; where checked, under half of the loss comes from unresolved V genes, and the rest has no known cause. Recorded for this sample are fewer than 50,000 clones; 80% of them occurred a single time. The ten largest clones add up to roughly 35% of the sample. The sample taken for sequencing was peripheral blood. These receptors were collected from a man older than 75 with active or convalescent COVID-19.

This chain links TRBV10-3 with TRBJ1-1; D not resolved. Trimming shortened V by 0 bases and J by 4 bases, and 9 bases separated the two germline ends. CDR3 length: 14 amino acids. Germline loops: CDR1 ENHRY, CDR2 SYGVKD. DNA for the CDR3: TGTGCCATCAGTGAGTCACGGGGTCTCACTGAAGCTTTCTTT. Its translation: CAISESRGLTEAFF.

The table lists this clone with a count of one. In nucleotides, the CDR3 is TGTGCCAGCAGCTCGTGGGGACAGGAGCACAATGAGCAGTTCTTC. It is translated as CASSSWGQEHNEQFF. The chain joins TRBV7-9 to TRBJ2-1; 8 nucleotides align to TRBD1. Germline V gene sequence: CDR1 SEHNR, CDR2 FQNEAQ (reference sequence). CDR3 length: 15 amino acids. The J segment lost 5 bases and the V segment lost 4 bases, leaving 7 bases of the junction unmatched. Together with reference TRBV7-9 and TRBJ2-1, the CDR3 gives the full variable domain: DTGVSQNPRHKITKRGQNVTFRCDPISEHNRLYWYRQTLGQGPEFLTYFQNEAQLEKSRLLSDRFSAERPKGSFSTLEIQRTEQGDSAMYLCASSSWGQEHNEQFFGPGTRLTVL.

In this sample, this clone turned up a few times. The chain employs TRBV5-5 and TRBJ1-2; D is unclear. V lost 1 base and J lost 2, with 6 bases in between. This CDR3 is built from 13 residues. Germline CDR1 and CDR2: SGHKS and YYEKEE (reference sequence). The CDR3 DNA follows: TGTGCCAGCAGCTTGAGAGAGAACTATGGCTACACCTTC. Translated: CASSLRENYGYTF.

The V call is TRBV10-3, the J call TRBJ1-2; D remains unclear. V was trimmed by 11 bases and J by 4 bases, leaving 17 bases between them. The CDR3 consists of 13 residues. Germline CDR1 reads ENHRY; CDR2 reads SYGVKD. CDR3 in amino acids: CAAVGVGSYGYTF. The DNA for the CDR3 is TGTGCCGCCGTAGGTGTGGGGAGCTATGGCTACACCTTC.

The genes are TRBV19 and TRBJ2-6; 13 bases map to TRBD2. V was clipped by 5 bases and J by 2 bases; unmatched bases: 9. Germline V gives CDR1 LNHDA, CDR2 SQIVND (reference sequence). This CDR3 has 19 amino acids. The CDR3 DNA sequence: TGTGCCAGTAGTTCACTAGGACTAGCGGGAGACCCTGGGGCCAACGTCCTGACTTTC. This encodes CASSSLGLAGDPGANVLTF.

The V gene is TRBV2, the J gene TRBJ1-1, with 8 positions matching TRBD1. The J segment lost 5 bases and the V segment lost 4 bases, leaving 9 bases of the junction unmatched. The CDR3 has 15 residues. The germline CDR1 and CDR2 sequences are SNHLY and FYNNEI. The CDR3: CASSVSAGGATEAFF. DNA for the CDR3: TGTGCCAGCAGTGTGTCGGCAGGGGGCGCGACTGAAGCTTTCTTT.

This rearrangement joins TRBV19 to TRBJ1-2; 9 bases fit TRBD1. Germline CDR1 is LNHDA and CDR2 is SQIVND (reference sequence). The CDR3 has 14 amino acids. Trimming cost V 6 bases and J 7 bases; bases outside gene matches: 9. CDR3 bases: TGTGCCAGTAGCGGCGGGACAGGGATAAGTGGCTACACCTTC. The encoded protein is CASSGGTGISGYTF. Based on the CDR3 plus reference TRBV19 and TRBJ1-2, the full variable domain is DGGITQSPKYLFRKEGQNVTLSCEQNLNHDAMYWYRQDPGQGLRLIYYSQIVNDFQKGDIAEGYSVSREKKESFPLTVTSAQKNPTAFYLCASSGGTGISGYTFGSGTRLTVV.

The V and J genes are TRBV19 and TRBJ2-3; D is possibly TRBD1 (6 bases). This CDR3 spans 13 amino acids. Germline V gene data show CDR1 as LNHDA and CDR2 as SQIVND (reference sequence). V lost 11 bases and J lost 2, with 14 bases in between. The DNA of the CDR3 is TGTGCCGCCGGTGACAGGCTCACAGATACGCAGTATTTT. Translating gives CAAGDRLTDTQYF.

V is TRBV11-1 and J is TRBJ2-3, with D tentatively TRBD2 (6 bases). The germline V gene encodes CDR1 SGHAT and CDR2 FQDESV (reference sequence). This CDR3 comprises 16 residues. The V and J ends lost 1 base and 2 bases respectively, with 13 bases between them. The CDR3 region has the DNA TGTGCCAGCAGCTTAGTCGGAGGGACCAACACAGATACGCAGTATTTT. It translates to CASSLVGGTNTDTQYF.

V gene TRBV30 combines with J gene TRBJ1-3, with a tentative D call TRBD1 (5 bases). Germline V CDR1 and CDR2: GTSNPN, SVGIG (reference sequence). V lost 0 bases and J lost 1, with 10 bases in between. The CDR3 length is 15 residues. The CDR3 spells CAWSVLGGSGNTIYF. The CDR3 bases are TGTGCCTGGAGTGTACTGGGGGGTTCTGGAAACACCATATATTTT.

The J gene is TRBJ1-6, the V gene TRBV7-2; 11 nucleotides align to TRBD1. The V and J ends lost 5 bases and 7 bases, in that order; junction bases with no gene match: 4. This CDR3 contains 15 residues. Germline assignment: CDR1 SGHTA and CDR2 FQGNSA. CDR3 sequence (DNA): TGTGCCAGCAGCACCAGGACAGGGGGCAATTCACCCCTCCACTTT. It specifies CASSTRTGGNSPLHF.

This sequence joins TRBV30 and TRBJ2-1; TRBD2 might be the D (6 bases). Germline values: CDR1 GTSNPN, CDR2 SVGIG (reference sequence). This CDR3 comprises 14 residues. V lost 5 bases and J 0 bases, leaving 11 bases between the germline ends. The CDR3 sequence is CAWGGGSSYNEQFF. The CDR3, as DNA: TGTGCCTGGGGCGGAGGGAGCTCCTACAATGAGCAGTTCTTC.

The V gene is TRBV10-3, the J gene TRBJ2-7; 13 bases line up with TRBD2. This CDR3 is 18 amino acids long. Germline loops: CDR1 ENHRY, CDR2 SYGVKD. V lost 0 bases, J lost 0 bases, and 5 bases stayed unmatched. The CDR3 nucleotides read TGTGCCATCAGTGAGTCGGGACTAGCGGGGATTACCTCCTACGAGCAGTACTTC. Residues: CAISESGLAGITSYEQYF.

The chain combines TRBV18 with TRBJ2-3; D is possibly TRBD2 (7 bases). V shed 9 bases and J shed 0 bases, with 16 bases lying between them. Germline CDR1 reads KGHSH; CDR2 reads LQKENI. The CDR3 covers 15 residues. The CDR3 protein is CARGGGVASTDTQYF. The CDR3 DNA is TGTGCCAGAGGAGGGGGGGTTGCCAGCACAGATACGCAGTATTTT.

This clone is large. The chain has TRBV30 and TRBJ2-7; maybe TRBD2 (7 bases). The V gene lost 8 bases and the J gene lost 0 bases, with 17 bases spanning the gap. Germline V gives CDR1 GTSNPN, CDR2 SVGIG (reference sequence). The CDR3 length is 14 residues. The CDR3 nucleotides read TGTGCCGGGGAGGGGGGGTCCAGCTCCTACGAGCAGTACTTC. Its protein is CAGEGGSSSYEQYF.

This clone appeared a few times. The rearrangement joins TRBV10-2 to TRBJ1-2; 9 nucleotides align to TRBD1. This CDR3 region has 15 residues. Germline CDR1 is WSHSY and CDR2 is SAAADI. After removal of 8 bases from V and 8 bases from J, the junction contained 15 bases not matched to a gene. The chain's CDR3 is CASDAMGQGVTGYTF. For the CDR3, the DNA is TGCGCCAGCGATGCCATGGGACAGGGTGTCACCGGCTACACCTTC.

V usage is TRBV28 and J usage is TRBJ1-1; perhaps TRBD1 as D (5 bases). Germline loops: CDR1 MDHEN, CDR2 SYDVKM. This CDR3 is 15 amino acids long. Trimming cost V 5 bases and J 2 bases, with 15 bases left between them. CDR3 residues: CASSNGGEVNTEAFF. CDR3 DNA sequence: TGTGCCAGCAGTAACGGGGGGGAAGTTAACACTGAAGCTTTCTTT.

J is TRBJ1-1 and V is TRBV28; D uncertain. Germline V gene data show CDR1 as MDHEN and CDR2 as SYDVKM. With 3 bases removed from V and 10 bases from J, the gap between germline ends came to 12 bases. This CDR3 has 12 residues. Here the CDR3 DNA reads TGTGCCAGCAGTTTGGCATCGAGGGTAGCTTTCTTT. The encoded protein is CASSLASRVAFF.

The J gene is TRBJ2-3, the V gene TRBV5-1; 15 positions agree with TRBD2. The CDR3 is 15 amino acids. The V and J ends lost 4 bases and 6 bases, in that order; junction bases with no gene match: 3. Germline assignment: CDR1 SGHRS and CDR2 YFSETQ. The CDR3 DNA reads as TGCGCCAGCAGCACGGGACTAGCGGGGGGTGATACGCAGTATTTT. This sequence encodes CASSTGLAGGDTQYF.

The chain combines TRBV6-5 with TRBJ1-1; perhaps TRBD1 as D (5 bases). V lost 6 bases and J lost 1, with 9 bases in between. Germline V gene lookup returns CDR1 MNHEY and CDR2 SVGAGI. The CDR3 has 13 amino acids. The CDR3 sequence: CASSWGENTEAFF. Written as DNA, the CDR3 is TGTGCCAGCAGCTGGGGCGAGAACACTGAAGCTTTCTTT.